This T cell receptor beta chain was sequenced in a study of coeliac disease. The length of the CDR3 is 14 residues. Per the germline V gene, CDR1 is MNHNY and CDR2 is SVGAGI (reference sequence). Trimming cost V 0 bases and J 7 bases, with 13 bases left between them. TCRdb's copy holds only in-frame clones and misses some; the assay was immunoSEQ multiplex PCR. Of about 4,900 clones detected, 69% appear once; the ten largest clones hold approximately 15%. This clone was observed a handful of times. The TCR comes from a woman aged 40 to 50. The genes are TRBV6-6 and TRBJ2-7; weak D call: TRBD1 (6 bases). Sequencing was done on a sample of lymphocytes from the gut lamina propria. The CDR3 coding sequence is TGTGCCAGCAGTTACTCGCACAGGGTGGAGGAGCAGTACTTC. Residues: CASSYSHRVEEQYF.